This T cell receptor (beta chain) comes out of a study of OX40 agonist ivuxolimab in advanced cancers. A note on the overall study: Ivuxolimab was an agonistic, fully human IgG2 monoclonal antibody directed against OX40 (CD134), a costimulatory receptor. Partial responses occurred in three dose-escalation patients: two with cutaneous melanoma and one with hepatocellular carcinoma. Intravenous ivuxolimab was administered to patients every 2 weeks at six dose levels: 0.01, 0.1, 0.3, 1.5, 3 and 10 mg/kg. Prior anti-PD-1, anti-PD-L1 or anti-CTLA-4 therapy was permitted, and checkpoint inhibitors had been received by more than 35% of dose-escalation patients. The purpose of peripheral TCRbeta sequencing was to test whether ivuxolimab changed TCR sequence diversity and led to clonal T-cell expansion. The monotherapy dose-escalation portion (N = 52 patients) of the phase I ivuxolimab trial is reported in the paper. Of the approximately 50 dose-escalation patients, hepatocellular carcinoma was present in around 20, melanoma in around 15, renal cell carcinoma in 9 and head and neck cancer in 9. A male proportion of 70% to 90% and a mean age of approximately 55 years, ranging from roughly 23 to 80, were recorded for the dose-escalation cohort.

Patients with autoimmune disease history or receiving systemic immunosuppression were excluded from the trial. Peripheral blood for TCR sequencing was drawn from every dose cohort at baseline, at cycle 4 day 1 and at cycle 7 day 1. Samples were obtained from an open-label, multicenter, first-in-human phase I dose-escalation trial of ivuxolimab. The trial enrolled adults with locally advanced or metastatic head and neck squamous cell, hepatocellular, melanoma or renal cell carcinoma. Before TCR sequencing, CD4+ T cells and CD8+ T cells from peripheral blood were sorted into separate populations. To sequence the TCRbeta CDR3 region, genomic DNA was isolated from the sorted cells. The immunoSEQ Assay was used for sequencing of TCRbeta CDR3 regions. What TCRdb holds here is the immuneACCESS table cut down to in-frame rearrangements. Part of the clones is not present; checked against another copy, under half of the missing clones reflect an unresolved V gene, and the others are unexplained. The sample profile shows tens of thousands of clones; around 83% of them were found once. The top ten clones comprise over 1.3% of the sample.

Compared with germline, V lacks 8 bases and J lacks 2 bases; bases without a gene match: 12. The CDR3 measures 17 amino acids from cysteine to phenylalanine. Only the CDR3 portion is preserved as DNA: 51 bases, with reading frame beginning at the first base. The germline V gene (reference sequence) supplies CDR1 LNHDA and CDR2 SQIVND. General study outcomes and caveats: At doses from 0.1 to 3.0 mg/kg, clonal expansion was seen in both CD4+ and CD8+ blood T cells between baseline and week 6. The antigen specificity of the peripheral T cells that underwent clonal expansion was not determined. In the 0.1-3.0 mg/kg groups, partial responders were among the patients with the lowest normalized peripheral clonal expansion, particularly in CD8+ T cells. Low levels of normalized T-cell clonal expansion were also shown by some nonresponding patients. On average, CD8+ T cells showed more expanded clones than CD4+ T cells after ivuxolimab.

Notes on this clone: Its antigen is currently not known. Per-base quality was not reported, and no clone a single base away is much larger than it.

The sample consisted of CD4+ or CD8+ T cells sorted from blood, taken in a trial of the OX40 agonist ivuxolimab. This TCR was sampled from an adult with an advanced solid tumor such as melanoma, head and neck, liver or kidney cancer. This chain is built from TRBV19 and TRBJ2-3; 11 bases in between match TRBD2. The CDR3 in this case is CASSTPTSGGITDTQYF. DNA sequence: TGTGCCAGTTCCACCCCAACTAGCGGGGGAATCACAGATACGCAGTATTTT.